Listed below are T cell receptor beta chains from one sample, sequenced in a study of neurological immune-mediated disorders. MiXCR, run by TCRdb on the 5' RACE reads, gives a single entry per CDR3 protein. The sample yields under 85,000 distinct CDR3 sequences, over 12% seen once. The sample taken for sequencing was PBMCs. The receptors were sampled from a woman aged 50 to 60 in good health. The CDR3 runs from the conserved cysteine through the conserved F or W. Rows may omit the clone size; those that give it use once, few, many or a size class.

size,J,V,CDR3
NA,TRBJ1-2,TRBV20-1,CSALEDGYTF
many,TRBJ2-6,TRBV28,CASSFPGANVLTF
many,TRBJ1-2,TRBV20-1,CSARGQGGDYGYTF
many,TRBJ2-2,TRBV5-1,CASSLASGVTGELFF
NA,TRBJ2-7,TRBV30,CAWRGRKGNREQYF
many,TRBJ1-3,TRBV7-9,CASSPGQSSGNTIYF
many,TRBJ2-7,TRBV5-6,CASSFPTELSSYEQYF
many,TRBJ2-5,TRBV20-1,CSARDGRNQETQYF
many,TRBJ1-4,TRBV9,CASSPRGAPNEKLFF
many,TRBJ2-4,TRBV29-1,CSSFGAKNIQYF
many,TRBJ2-1,TRBV7-9,CASSFKPILLAGGLSGNEQFF
NA,TRBJ1-2,TRBV7-2,CASSSPTGEGAGGHTF
few,TRBJ1-5,TRBV7-2,CASSLFSNQPQHF
few,TRBJ1-1,TRBV6-5,CASGLLNTEAFF
few,TRBJ2-7,TRBV18,CASSPQGSYEQYF
many,TRBJ2-7,TRBV7-2,CASSLWGAPYEQYF
many,TRBJ2-3,TRBV12-3/TRBV12-4,CASSWGLDTQYF
many,TRBJ2-7,TRBV7-2,CASSLAGSVRGLEQYF
NA,TRBJ2-7,TRBV19,CASSMGGNVPYEQYF
many,TRBJ2-2,TRBV12-3/TRBV12-4,CASSSGDRGTGELFF
many,TRBJ2-1,TRBV29-1,CSAAIGGSYNEQFF
many,TRBJ2-2,TRBV5-1,CASSLVRVTAGELFF
many,TRBJ2-3,TRBV7-2,CASSRTPQDTQYF
many,TRBJ1-5,TRBV24-1,CATSSGLLPQHF
many,TRBJ2-7,TRBV5-1,CASSLGPGGAYEQYF
many,TRBJ1-4,TRBV4-1,CASSQEVGADEKLFF
many,TRBJ2-1,TRBV5-1,CASSLVLAGIDEQFF
medium-sized,TRBJ2-5,TRBV10-3,CAISASSSLLSETQYF
many,TRBJ2-1,TRBV12-3/TRBV12-4,CASSQTGVREQFF
NA,TRBJ2-6,TRBV27,CASRGAGAVSGANVLTF
many,TRBJ1-1,TRBV15,CATSRDSSGGHAFF
many,TRBJ2-3,TRBV20-1,CSASPSGADTQYF
many,TRBJ2-2,TRBV7-8,CASSLIRFAGELFF
few,TRBJ2-1,TRBV19,CASSISGSTSSYNEQFF
many,TRBJ2-7,TRBV24-1,CATSDSDGQVYEQYF
many,TRBJ1-2,TRBV7-9,CASSLTSYGYTF
many,TRBJ1-6,TRBV6-6,CAITMDKYNSPLHF
many,TRBJ2-2,TRBV12-3/TRBV12-4,CAGGGPNTGELFF
few,TRBJ1-6,TRBV6-6,CASSYNAGSYNSPLHF
NA,TRBJ1-2,TRBV12-3/TRBV12-4,CASSLASVLILGTGGGKLNYGYTF
NA,TRBJ1-1,TRBV28,CASRLNTEAFF
many,TRBJ2-4,TRBV7-2,CASSFTSGRGLKNIQYF
many,TRBJ2-1,TRBV20-1,CSARVAGVLNEQFF
many,TRBJ2-7,TRBV18,CASSPGLAENYEQYF
many,TRBJ1-1,TRBV5-5,CASSRGTGDTEAFF
many,TRBJ1-1,TRBV7-9,CASSPEGMNTEAFF
many,TRBJ1-2,TRBV20-1,CSAPDLGGYGYTF
many,TRBJ2-1,TRBV6-5,CASSYSGLAGVYNEQFF
many,TRBJ2-5,TRBV6-5,CASSYKGLVEETQYF
many,TRBJ2-3,TRBV29-1,CSVGGAGGSTDTQYF
few,TRBJ1-1,TRBV20-1,CSAISPSGGGTEAFF
many,TRBJ2-7,TRBV7-9,CASSLGAGGPNEQYF
many,TRBJ2-1,TRBV5-1,CASSPEAYSYNEQFF
many,TRBJ2-1,TRBV5-1,CASSLGGGTYNEQFF